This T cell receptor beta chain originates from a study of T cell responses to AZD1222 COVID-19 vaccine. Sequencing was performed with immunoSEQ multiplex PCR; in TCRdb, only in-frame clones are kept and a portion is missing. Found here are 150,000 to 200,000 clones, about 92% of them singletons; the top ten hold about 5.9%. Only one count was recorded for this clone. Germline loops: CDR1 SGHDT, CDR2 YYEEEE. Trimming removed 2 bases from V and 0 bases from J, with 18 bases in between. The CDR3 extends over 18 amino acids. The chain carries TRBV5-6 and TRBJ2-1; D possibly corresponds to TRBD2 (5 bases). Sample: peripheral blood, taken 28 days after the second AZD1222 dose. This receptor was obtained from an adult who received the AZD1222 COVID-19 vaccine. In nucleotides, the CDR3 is TGTGCCAGCAGCTTAATCAGAATCGGCCGGGACTCCTACAATGAGCAGTTCTTC. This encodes CASSLIRIGRDSYNEQFF.